These 2 T cell receptor beta chains came from one sample sequenced in a study of T cells in Graves' hyperthyroidism and ophthalmopathy. Template material for amplifying TCR beta CDR3 regions consisted of RNA transcripts. The study used the HTBI primer set for a first-round RT-PCR of the TCR CDR3. TCRdb re-called the multiplex PCR reads with MiXCR, one entry per CDR3 protein. The sample lists under 650,000 distinct CDR3 sequences, around 15% occurring once. Sequences were obtained from blood. The receptor source for this set is a woman aged 25 to 39 with Graves' hyperthyroidism.

This clonotype has more than one count but fewer than ten. The V call is TRBV12-3 or TRBV12-4, the J call TRBJ2-3; no clear D. Deletions cut 6 bases from V and 6 bases from J, with 10 bases between. The CDR3 is 12 residues long. The CDR3 region has the DNA TGTGCCAGCAGGCCTGCTTCTGATACGCAGTATTTT. Translated: CASRPASDTQYF.

Of note for this clonotype: This could be a read error, since a much larger clone is one nucleotide away. The chain carries TRBV18 and TRBJ2-5; D is undetermined. The CDR3 is 13 residues long. Germline V gene sequence: CDR1 KGHSH, CDR2 LQKENI. V was cut by 2 bases and J by 7 bases, with 11 bases left in between. CDR3 DNA sequence: TGTGCCAGCTCACCAGACCCTTGGGGGACCCAGTACTTC. Translated: CASSPDPWGTQYF.